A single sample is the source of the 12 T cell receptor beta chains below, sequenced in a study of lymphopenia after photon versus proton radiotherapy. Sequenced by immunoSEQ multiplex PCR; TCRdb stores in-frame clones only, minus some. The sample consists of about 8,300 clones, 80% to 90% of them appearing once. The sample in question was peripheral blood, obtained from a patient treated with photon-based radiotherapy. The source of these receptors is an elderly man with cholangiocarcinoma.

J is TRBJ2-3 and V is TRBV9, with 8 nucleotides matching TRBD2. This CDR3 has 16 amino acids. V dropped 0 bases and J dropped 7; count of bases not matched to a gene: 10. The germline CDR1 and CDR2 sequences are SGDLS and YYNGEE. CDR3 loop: CASSVAVGGAGNTQYF. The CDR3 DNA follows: TGTGCCAGCAGCGTAGCGGTCGGGGGGGCCGGGAATACGCAGTATTTT.

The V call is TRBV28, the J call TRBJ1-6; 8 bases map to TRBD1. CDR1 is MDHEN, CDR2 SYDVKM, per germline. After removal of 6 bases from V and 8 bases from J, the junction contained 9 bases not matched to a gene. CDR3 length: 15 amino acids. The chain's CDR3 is CASRSRDRPDSPLHF. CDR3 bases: TGTGCCAGCAGGTCCCGGGACAGGCCCGATTCACCCCTCCACTTT.

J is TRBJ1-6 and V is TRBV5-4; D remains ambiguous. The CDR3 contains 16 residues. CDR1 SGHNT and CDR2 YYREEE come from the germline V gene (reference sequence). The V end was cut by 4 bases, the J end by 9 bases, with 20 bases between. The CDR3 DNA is TGTGCCAGCAGCCAAAGACGGGCAGGATGGTCTTCACCCCTCCACTTT. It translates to CASSQRRAGWSSPLHF. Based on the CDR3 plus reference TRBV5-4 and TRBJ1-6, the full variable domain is ETGVTQSPTHLIKTRGQQVTLRCSSQSGHNTVSWYQQALGQGPQFIFQYYREEENGRGNFPPRFSGLQFPNYSSELNVNALELDDSALYLCASSQRRAGWSSPLHFGNGTRLTVT.

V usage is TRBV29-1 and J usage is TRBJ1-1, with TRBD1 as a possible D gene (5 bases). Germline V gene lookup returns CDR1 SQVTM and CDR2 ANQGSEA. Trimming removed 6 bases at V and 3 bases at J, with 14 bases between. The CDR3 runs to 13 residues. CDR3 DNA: TGCAGCGTAGGGGTTACAAGGTACACTGAAGCTTTCTTT. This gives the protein CSVGVTRYTEAFF. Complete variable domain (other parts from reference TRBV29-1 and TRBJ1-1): SAVISQKPSRDICQRGTSLTIQCQVDSQVTMMFWYRQQPGQSLTLIATANQGSEATYESGFVIDKFPISRPNLTFSTLTVSNMSPEDSSIYLCSVGVTRYTEAFFGQGTRLTVV.

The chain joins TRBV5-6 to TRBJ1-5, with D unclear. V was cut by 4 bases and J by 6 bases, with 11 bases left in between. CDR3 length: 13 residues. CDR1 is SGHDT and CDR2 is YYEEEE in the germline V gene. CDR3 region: CASSPGLVQPQHF. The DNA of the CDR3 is TGTGCCAGCAGCCCGGGCCTTGTTCAGCCCCAGCATTTT. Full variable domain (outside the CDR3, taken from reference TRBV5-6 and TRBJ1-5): DAGVTQSPTHLIKTRGQQVTLRCSPKSGHDTVSWYQQALGQGPQFIFQYYEEEERQRGNFPDRFSGHQFPNYSSELNVNALLLGDSALYLCASSPGLVQPQHFGDGTRLSIL.

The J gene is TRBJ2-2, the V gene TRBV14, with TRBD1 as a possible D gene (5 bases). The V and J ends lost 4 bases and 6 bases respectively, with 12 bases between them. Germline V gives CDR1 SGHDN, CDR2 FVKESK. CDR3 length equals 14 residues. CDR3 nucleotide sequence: TGTGCCAGCAGCCTACGGTTGACAGCCGGGGAGCTGTTTTTT. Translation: CASSLRLTAGELFF.

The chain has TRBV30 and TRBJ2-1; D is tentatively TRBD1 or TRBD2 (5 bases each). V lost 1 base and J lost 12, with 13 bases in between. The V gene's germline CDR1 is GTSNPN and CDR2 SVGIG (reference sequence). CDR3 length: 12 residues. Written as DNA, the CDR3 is TGTGCCTGGAGTGCACAGGCCGGAGGGCAGTTCTTC. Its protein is CAWSAQAGGQFF.

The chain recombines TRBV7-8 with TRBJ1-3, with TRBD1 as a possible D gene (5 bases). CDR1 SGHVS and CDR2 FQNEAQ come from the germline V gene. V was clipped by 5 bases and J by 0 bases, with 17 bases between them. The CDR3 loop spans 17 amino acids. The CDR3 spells CASSRLTARFSGNTIYF. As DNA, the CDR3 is TGTGCCAGCAGCCGACTGACAGCCCGTTTCTCTGGAAACACCATATATTTT.

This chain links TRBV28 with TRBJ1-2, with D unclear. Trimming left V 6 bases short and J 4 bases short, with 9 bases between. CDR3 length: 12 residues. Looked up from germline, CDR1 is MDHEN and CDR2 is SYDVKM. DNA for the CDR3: TGTGCCAGCAGCCCCGGAATCTATGGCTACACCTTC. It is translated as CASSPGIYGYTF.

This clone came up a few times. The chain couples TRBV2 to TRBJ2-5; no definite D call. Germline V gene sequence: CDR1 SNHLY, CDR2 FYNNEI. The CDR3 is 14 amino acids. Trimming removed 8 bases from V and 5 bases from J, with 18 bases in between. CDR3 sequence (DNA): TGTGCCAGCGGGTCCCGGCTTCCGAGGGAGACCCAGTACTTC. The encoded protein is CASGSRLPRETQYF.

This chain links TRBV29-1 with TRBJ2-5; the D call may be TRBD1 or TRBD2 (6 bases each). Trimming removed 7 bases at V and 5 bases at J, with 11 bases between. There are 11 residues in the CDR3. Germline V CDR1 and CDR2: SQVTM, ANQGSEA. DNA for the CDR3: TGCAGCGCGGGGGCGGCGGAGACCCAGTACTTC. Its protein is CSAGAAETQYF.

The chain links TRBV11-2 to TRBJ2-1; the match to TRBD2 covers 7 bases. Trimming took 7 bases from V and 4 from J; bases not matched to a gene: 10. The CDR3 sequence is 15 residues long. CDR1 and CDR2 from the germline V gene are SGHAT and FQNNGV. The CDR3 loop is CASIPGAGPYNEQFF. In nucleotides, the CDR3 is TGTGCCAGCATCCCAGGAGCGGGGCCTTACAATGAGCAGTTCTTC.